This T cell receptor beta chain was captured in a study of prognosis after radiotherapy for stage I lung cancer. Findings and caveats of the study: The median unique TCR clone count dropped from approximately 10,000 to 7,000 after stereotactic body radiation therapy.

This clonotype was counted a single time. Its cognate antigen is unknown. This sequence is one base from a far larger clone and is likely a read error. Genomic DNA was subjected to two-round multiplex PCR for amplification of TCR beta CDR3. Primers (each specific to one TRBV or TRBJ gene) were used in first-round PCR. TCRdb used MiXCR to reprocess the multiplex PCR reads, holding one entry per CDR3 protein. This table has fewer than 20,000 distinct CDR3 sequences, around 47% appearing once. In germline, CDR1 is SEHNR, CDR2 FQNEAQ (reference sequence). This CDR3 contains 13 residues. Trimming took 5 bases from V and 0 from J, leaving 7 bases between them.

The chain recombines TRBV7-9 with TRBJ1-2, with D unresolved. This TCR was recovered from a donor of 50 years or more with non-small cell lung cancer. The source was PBMCs, collected before or after stereotactic body radiation therapy (not recorded which). CDR3 region: CASSDTTNYGYTF. As DNA, the CDR3 is TGTGCCAGCAGCGACACAACTAACTATGGCTACACCTTC.